This T cell receptor (beta chain) was captured by sequencing in a study of control samples from healthy donors and cancer patients. Profiled with immunoSEQ multiplex PCR; TCRdb holds only in-frame clones, not every one. The sample shows around 85,000 clones, about 93% of them seen only once. This CDR3 contains 13 residues. Trimming took off 8 bases at V and 2 bases at J, with 11 bases between the two ends. The germline V gene has CDR1 ENHRY and CDR2 SYGVKD. The rearrangement uses TRBV10-3 and TRBJ2-3, with D perhaps TRBD2 (6 bases). The sample was blood. This TCR was recovered from a woman in her late teens or twenties in good health. CDR3 loop: CAILAEATDTQYF. The CDR3 DNA sequence: TGTGCCATCTTAGCGGAGGCCACAGATACGCAGTATTTT.